The clone carrying this T cell receptor (beta chain) was observed many times. Its target is unknown. The sample comes from a study of T-cell memory formation after mild COVID-19. Study-level results: Later expanders leaned toward CD4+, whereas clones contracting from day 15 to 85 were balanced CD4/CD8.

TCR alpha and TCR beta cDNA libraries carrying sample barcodes and UMIs came from 5'RACE with constant-segment primers. TCRdb passed the 5' RACE reads through MiXCR, listing each CDR3 protein once. Counted here are 300,000 to 350,000 distinct CDR3 sequences, roughly an eighth occurring once; the ten biggest clones make up 22%. The receptor's source is a young man who had mild COVID-19 (a few samples of this study predate the infection). Cell type and time point are not known. Sample: PBMCs or a T cell subset sorted from them (not recorded which).

DNA for the CDR3: TGTGCCAGCAGCTTAGATAGTTTCGATAACGGGGAGCTGTTTTTT. It encodes CASSLDSFDNGELFF. The chain uses TRBV11-3 and TRBJ2-2, with D hard to call. Trimming removed 0 bases from V and 7 bases from J, with 12 bases in between. The CDR3 runs to 15 residues. CDR1 is SGHNT, CDR2 YENEEA, per germline. Full variable domain (remainder filled in from reference TRBV11-3 and TRBJ2-2): EAGVVQSPRYKIIEKKQPVAFWCNPISGHNTLYWYLQNLGQGPELLIRYENEEAVDDSQLPKDRFSAERLKGVDSTLKIQPAELGDSAVYLCASSLDSFDNGELFFGEGSRLTVL.